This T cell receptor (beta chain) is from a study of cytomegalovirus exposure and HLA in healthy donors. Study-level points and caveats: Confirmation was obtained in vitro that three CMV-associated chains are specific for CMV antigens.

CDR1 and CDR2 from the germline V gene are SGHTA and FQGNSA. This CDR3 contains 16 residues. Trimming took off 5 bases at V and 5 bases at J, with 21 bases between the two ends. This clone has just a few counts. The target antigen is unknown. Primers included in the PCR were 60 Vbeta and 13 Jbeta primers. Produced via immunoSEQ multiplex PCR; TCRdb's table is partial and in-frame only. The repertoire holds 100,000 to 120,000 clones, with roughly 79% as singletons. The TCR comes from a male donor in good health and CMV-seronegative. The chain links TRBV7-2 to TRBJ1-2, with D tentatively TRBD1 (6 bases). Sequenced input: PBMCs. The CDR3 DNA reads TGTGCCAGCAGCCCCGGAGCAGGCCCTCAGGGGTATGGCTACACCTTC. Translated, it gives CASSPGAGPQGYGYTF.